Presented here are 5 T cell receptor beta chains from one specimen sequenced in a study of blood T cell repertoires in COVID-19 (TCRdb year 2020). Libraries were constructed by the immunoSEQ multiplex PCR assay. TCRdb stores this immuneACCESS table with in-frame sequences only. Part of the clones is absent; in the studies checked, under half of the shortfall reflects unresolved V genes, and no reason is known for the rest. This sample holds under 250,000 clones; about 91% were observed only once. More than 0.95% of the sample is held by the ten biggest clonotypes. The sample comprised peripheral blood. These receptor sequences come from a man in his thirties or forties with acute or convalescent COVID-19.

The CDR3: CASSQSINQPQHF. DNA of the CDR3: TGTGCCAGCAGCCAATCAATCAATCAGCCCCAGCATTTT. The chain joins TRBV3-1 (or the pseudogene TRBV3-2) to TRBJ1-5; D gene unclear. Germline CDR1 and CDR2: LGHDT and YNNKEL (reference sequence). Trimming cost V 2 bases and J 3 bases, with 5 bases left between them. The CDR3 has 13 amino acids.

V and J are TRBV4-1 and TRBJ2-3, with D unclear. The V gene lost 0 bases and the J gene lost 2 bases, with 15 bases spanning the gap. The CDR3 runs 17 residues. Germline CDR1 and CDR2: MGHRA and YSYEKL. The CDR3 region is CASSQDGIERLTDTQYF. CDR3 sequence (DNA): TGCGCCAGCAGCCAAGATGGCATAGAGCGACTCACAGATACGCAGTATTTT.

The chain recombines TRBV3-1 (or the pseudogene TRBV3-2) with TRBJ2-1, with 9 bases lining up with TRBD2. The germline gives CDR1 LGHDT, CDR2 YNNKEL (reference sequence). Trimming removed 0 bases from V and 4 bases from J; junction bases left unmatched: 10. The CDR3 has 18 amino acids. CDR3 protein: CASSQEMAGTSPYNEQFF. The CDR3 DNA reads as TGTGCCAGCAGCCAAGAGATGGCCGGGACTAGCCCATACAATGAGCAGTTCTTC.

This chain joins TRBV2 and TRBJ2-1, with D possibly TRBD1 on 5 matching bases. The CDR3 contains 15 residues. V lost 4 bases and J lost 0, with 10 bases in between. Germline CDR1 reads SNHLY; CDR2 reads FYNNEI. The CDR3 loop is CASSAQGNSYNEQFF. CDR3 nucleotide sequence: TGTGCCAGCAGTGCGCAGGGAAACTCCTACAATGAGCAGTTCTTC.

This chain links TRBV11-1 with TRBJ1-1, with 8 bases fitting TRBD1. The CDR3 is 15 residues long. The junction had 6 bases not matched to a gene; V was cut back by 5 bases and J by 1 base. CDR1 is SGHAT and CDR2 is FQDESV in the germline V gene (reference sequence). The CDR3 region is CASSHRTGRNTEAFF. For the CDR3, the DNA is TGTGCCAGCAGCCACAGGACAGGGAGGAACACTGAAGCTTTCTTT.